The 5 T cell receptor beta chains presented below share a single source sample, sequenced in a study of OX40 agonist ivuxolimab in advanced cancers. Produced via immunoSEQ multiplex PCR; TCRdb's table is partial and in-frame only. The table shows 40,000 to 45,000 clones, with roughly 77% occurring only once. The sequencing used CD4+ or CD8+ T cells sorted from blood, collected in a trial of the OX40 agonist ivuxolimab. These receptor sequences come from an adult with an advanced solid tumor such as melanoma, head and neck, liver or kidney cancer.

The DNA of the CDR3 is TGTGCCAGCAGTGAAATCCCCCGGGACAGTAACTATGGCTACACCTTC. It encodes CASSEIPRDSNYGYTF. This chain connects TRBV6-1 to TRBJ1-2; 7 bases agree with TRBD1. V trimming: 2 bases; J trimming: 1 base; junction bases outside the gene matches: 7. Germline V gene sequence: CDR1 MNHNS, CDR2 SASEGT. The CDR3 sequence is 16 residues long.

The rearrangement joins TRBV14 to TRBJ2-3; TRBD2 agrees at 11 bases. In germline, CDR1 is SGHDN, CDR2 FVKESK. CDR3 length: 18 amino acids. The V gene end was trimmed by 0 bases and the J gene end by 5 bases; junction bases not matched to a gene: 10. The CDR3 protein is CASSQDRRLAGLVDTQYF. The CDR3 region has the DNA TGTGCCAGCAGCCAAGATCGACGACTAGCGGGACTGGTAGATACGCAGTATTTT.

The chain carries TRBV5-1 and TRBJ1-1; D might be TRBD1 (6 bases). CDR1 and CDR2 (germline): SGHRS, YFSETQ. With 5 bases removed from V and 0 bases from J, the gap between germline ends came to 8 bases. The CDR3 contains 13 residues. Here the CDR3 reads CASRDRVNTEAFF. The CDR3 DNA follows: TGCGCCAGCAGGGACAGAGTGAACACTGAAGCTTTCTTT. The full variable domain, in which reference TRBV5-1 and TRBJ1-1 provide the parts outside the CDR3, is KAGVTQTPRYLIKTRGQQVTLSCSPISGHRSVSWYQQTPGQGLQFLFEYFSETQRNKGNFPGRFSGRQFSNSRSEMNVSTLELGDSALYLCASRDRVNTEAFFGQGTRLTVV.

The V gene is TRBV7-3, the J gene TRBJ2-3; weak D call: TRBD2 (5 bases). This CDR3 has 15 amino acids. Trimming stripped 5 bases from V and 2 bases from J, with 14 bases between. Looked up from germline, CDR1 is SGHTA and CDR2 is FQGTGA. The CDR3 loop reads CASSLQSGSTDTQYF. The CDR3 DNA reads TGTGCCAGCAGCCTCCAAAGCGGTTCCACAGATACGCAGTATTTT.

The chain joins TRBV7-8 to TRBJ1-1, with a weak D call TRBD1 (6 bases). Germline V gene data show CDR1 as SGHVS and CDR2 as FQNEAQ. This CDR3 spans 14 amino acids. Deletions cut 3 bases from V and 4 bases from J, with 12 bases between. The CDR3 loop is CASSLLQQGTEAFF. The CDR3 DNA is TGTGCCAGCAGCTTGCTTCAACAGGGCACTGAAGCTTTCTTT.